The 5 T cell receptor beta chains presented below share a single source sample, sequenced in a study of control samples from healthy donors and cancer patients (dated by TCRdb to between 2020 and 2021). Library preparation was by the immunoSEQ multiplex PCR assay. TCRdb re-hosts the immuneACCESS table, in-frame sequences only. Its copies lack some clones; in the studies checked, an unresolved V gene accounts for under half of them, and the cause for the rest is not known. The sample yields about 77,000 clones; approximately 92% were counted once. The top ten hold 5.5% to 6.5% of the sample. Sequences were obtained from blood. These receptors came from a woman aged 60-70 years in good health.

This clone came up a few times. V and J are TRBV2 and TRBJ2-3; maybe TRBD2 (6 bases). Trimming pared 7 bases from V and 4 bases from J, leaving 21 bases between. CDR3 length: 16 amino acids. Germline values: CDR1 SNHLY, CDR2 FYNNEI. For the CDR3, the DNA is TGTGCCAGCACCCTAAGAGGAGGGAGGTCCGCAGATACGCAGTATTTT. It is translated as CASTLRGGRSADTQYF.

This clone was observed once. Here the CDR3 reads CSVARGGYGYTF. The CDR3 coding sequence is TGCAGCGTTGCTAGGGGAGGCTATGGCTACACCTTC. The V gene is TRBV29-1, the J gene TRBJ1-2, with D possibly matching TRBD1 (5 bases). From germline, CDR1 is SQVTM and CDR2 ANQGSEA. V lost 4 bases and J lost 4, with 10 bases in between. This CDR3 region has 12 residues.

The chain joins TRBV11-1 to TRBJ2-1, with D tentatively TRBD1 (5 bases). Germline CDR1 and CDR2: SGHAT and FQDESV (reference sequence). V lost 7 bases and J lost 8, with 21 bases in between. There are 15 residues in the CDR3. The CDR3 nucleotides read TGTGCCAGCACCCCCATCCAAGGGGTAGCCTATGAGCAGTTCTTC. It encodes CASTPIQGVAYEQFF.

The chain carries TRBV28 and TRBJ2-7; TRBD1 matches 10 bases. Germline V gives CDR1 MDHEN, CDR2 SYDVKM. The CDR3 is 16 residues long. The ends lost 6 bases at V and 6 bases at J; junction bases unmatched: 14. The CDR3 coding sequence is TGTGCCAGCAGCCCGCCCGGGACAGGGGCAAAGGGCGAGCAGTACTTC. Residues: CASSPPGTGAKGEQYF.

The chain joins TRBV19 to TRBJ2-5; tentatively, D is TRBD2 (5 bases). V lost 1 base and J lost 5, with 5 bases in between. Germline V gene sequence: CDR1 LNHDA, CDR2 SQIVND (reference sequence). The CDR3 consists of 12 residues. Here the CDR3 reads CASSIGGETQYF. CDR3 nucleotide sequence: TGTGCCAGTAGTATAGGAGGGGAGACCCAGTACTTC.